Listed below are T cell receptor beta chains from one sample, sequenced in a study of T cell repertoires in cytomegalovirus infection. TCRdb reprocessed the reads with MiXCR, giving one entry per CDR3 protein. The profile shows 570,000 or so distinct CDR3 sequences, around two fifths of them singletons. These receptors have no identified antigens. The source material was cultured PBMCs, sampled from culture after CMV antigen stimulation. These receptor sequences come from a human donor in good health (CMV status not recorded). Some clones in this sample may be carry-over from other donors' samples. Each CDR3 is given with its conserved first and last residue.

j_call v_call cdr3_aa
TRBJ2-2 TRBV28 CASSSPTGTATGELFF
TRBJ1-3 TRBV6-6 CASREGGNTIYF
TRBJ2-3 TRBV6-6 CASSYSIWADTQYF
TRBJ2-3 TRBV7-2 CASSPRAGAGDTDTQYF
TRBJ1-5 TRBV6-6 CASAMATQHF
TRBJ2-3 TRBV7-6 CASSPSAGGVDTQYF
TRBJ1-5 TRBV23-1 CASSPCQPQHF
TRBJ2-3 TRBV7-2 CASSPGSTIRTDTQYF
TRBJ1-2 TRBV19 CASSKGAHRGYTF
TRBJ1-1 TRBV7-2 CASSLAGGDVQAFF
TRBJ1-3 TRBV7-2 CASSLRPRANTIYF
TRBJ2-1 TRBV5-1 CASRPRSYRDSPLF
TRBJ2-5 TRBV15 CSSRGVSETQYF
TRBJ1-2 TRBV20-1 CSATDSPNYGYTF
TRBJ1-6 TRBV7-2 CASSAQQGGNSPLHF
TRBJ2-7 TRBV4-2 CASSQDGAPTYEQYF
TRBJ2-3 TRBV2 CASRVRAAASTDTQYF
TRBJ2-3 TRBV18 CASSSLWTGWTDTQYF
TRBJ2-7 TRBV7-4 CASSLASGGENEQYF
TRBJ2-1 TRBV27 CASSSPRLAYDNEQFF
TRBJ1-5 TRBV6-1 CASRGTENQPQHF
TRBJ1-5 TRBV20-1 CSAGGVLQPQHF
TRBJ1-1 TRBV7-3 CASSYGEFWGTEAFF
TRBJ2-3 TRBV6-6 CASSARTGDPTQYF
TRBJ2-7 TRBV7-6 CASSTGAYEQYF
TRBJ2-1 TRBV7-2 CASSAGYLEQFF
TRBJ1-2 TRBV2 CASSDVTYYGYTF
TRBJ1-5 TRBV7-7 CASSLAWPPNQPQHF
TRBJ2-1 TRBV4-1 CASSLVTSLAREREQFF
TRBJ1-1 TRBV28 CASSFQDRYEAFF
TRBJ2-5 TRBV5-6 CASSLVASVGETQYF
TRBJ1-1 TRBV20-1 CSAREQGIAAEAFF
TRBJ2-5 TRBV25-1 CASSAWGLETQYF
TRBJ1-6 TRBV7-6 CASSLAGRSPLHF
TRBJ2-3 TRBV12-5 CASKLAGTAGDTQYF
TRBJ2-3 TRBV7-4 CASSLFGCRLSTDTQYF
TRBJ2-4 TRBV12-5 CASAQGTQLNIQYF
TRBJ2-1 TRBV5-1 CASSSIPGNEQFF